This TCR beta chain appears in the sequencing data of a study of Ad26.COV2.S vaccination and SARS-CoV-2 variants. Study-wide points: Substantial response breadth was reportedly seen for spike-specific CD8+ and CD4+ T cells after vaccination. In TCR breadth and depth analyses, total T cell responses may have been underestimated. Vaccinees and placebo recipients showed similar non-spike TCR breadth.

This clone was seen more than once but under ten times. What it binds is not known. The treatment here: approximately 18 received Ad26.COV2.S at low or high dose, single or two shots; 5 received placebo; per-sample allocation not given. Samples were taken on day 63 after the first vaccine or placebo injection. The table came from immunoSEQ multiplex PCR; TCRdb's copy has only in-frame clones and leaves some out. The table lists roughly 500,000 clones, roughly 87% of them singletons. Germline CDR1 LNHNV, CDR2 YYDKDF (reference sequence). The CDR3 is 14 residues long. V gave up 11 bases and J gave up 0 bases, with 14 bases separating them.

Sample: peripheral blood, taken in a trial of Ad26.COV2.S vaccine versus placebo. The sequence was collected from a person between 18 and 60 years old who received the Ad26.COV2.S COVID-19 vaccine or a placebo. The gene calls are TRBV15 and TRBJ1-5, with D possibly TRBD1 on 5 matching bases. CDR3 sequence (DNA): TGTGCCGCGGGGGGTCCCTATAGCAATCAGCCCCAGCATTTT. Residues: CAAGGPYSNQPQHF.